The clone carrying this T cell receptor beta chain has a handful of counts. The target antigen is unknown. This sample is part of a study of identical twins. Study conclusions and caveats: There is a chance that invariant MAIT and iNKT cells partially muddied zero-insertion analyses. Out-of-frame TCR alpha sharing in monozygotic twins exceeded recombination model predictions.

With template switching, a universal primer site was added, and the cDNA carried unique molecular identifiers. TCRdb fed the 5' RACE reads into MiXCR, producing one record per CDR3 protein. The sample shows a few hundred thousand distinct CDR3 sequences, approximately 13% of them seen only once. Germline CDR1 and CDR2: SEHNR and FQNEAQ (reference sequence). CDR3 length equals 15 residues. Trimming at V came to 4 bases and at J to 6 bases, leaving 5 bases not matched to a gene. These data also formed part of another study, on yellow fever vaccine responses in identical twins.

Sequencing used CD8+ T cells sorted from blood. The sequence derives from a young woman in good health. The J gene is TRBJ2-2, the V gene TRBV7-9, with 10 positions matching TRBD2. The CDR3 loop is CASSSLAGMAGELFF. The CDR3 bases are TGTGCCAGCAGCTCACTAGCGGGGATGGCCGGGGAGCTGTTTTTT.